This T cell receptor (beta chain) was profiled in a study of human T cells and chemical hapten exposure. Whole-study findings and limits: TCRs exceeding 1 in 1000 frequency stayed unchanged with DPC sensitization.

TCRdb passed the RACE reads through MiXCR, listing each CDR3 protein once. This table has more than 65,000 distinct CDR3 sequences, around 7.8% appearing once. Stated time point: patch test 1, 2 weeks after DPC sensitization. Sample treatment: therapeutic diphenylcyclopropenone sensitization with weekly scalp DPC. This clonotype was picked up many times. The antigen remains undetermined. The TCR originated in a woman in her 30s with alopecia areata. Some clones in this sample may be carry-over from other donors' samples. Sequencing was performed on whole blood, taken in connection with sensitization to the hapten diphenylcyclopropenone (DPC).

CDR3 loop: CASSDPATNEKLFF. The CDR3 coding sequence is TGTGCCAGCAGTGATCCAGCGACTAATGAAAAACTGTTTTTT. The chain joins TRBV2 to TRBJ1-4; no clear D gene. The CDR3 has 14 amino acids. Germline values: CDR1 SNHLY, CDR2 FYNNEI. The ends were cut back, 3 bases at V and 2 bases at J, with 7 bases in the middle.